These T cell receptor beta chains were read from a single sample in a study of T cells in Graves' hyperthyroidism and ophthalmopathy. TCRdb analysed the multiplex PCR reads with MiXCR anew, one entry per CDR3 protein. The sample includes approximately 590,000 distinct CDR3 sequences, more than 15% of them seen just once. The sample comprised blood. The receptors were sampled from a woman in her 30s with Graves' hyperthyroidism. Both conserved end residues are part of each CDR3. D genes are given only for firm matches. Expanded clones are given a class, and other clones once, few, many or no size at all.

clone size: .; J gene: TRBJ2-1; CDR3 length: 16; V gene: TRBV9; D gene: .; CDR3 DNA: TGTGCCAGCAGCGTTTCCACAGGTGGTTCCTACAATGAGCAGTTCTTC; CDR3 protein: CASSVSTGGSYNEQFF
clone size: few; J gene: TRBJ2-7; CDR3 length: 13; V gene: TRBV7-9; D gene: .; CDR3 DNA: TGTGCCAGCAGCTACCGACCCAACTACGAGCAGTACTTC; CDR3 protein: CASSYRPNYEQYF
clone size: many; J gene: TRBJ2-2; CDR3 length: 17; V gene: TRBV6-1; D gene: TRBD2; CDR3 DNA: TGTGCCAGCAGCCCTACGTGGGCGGGAGTAAGTGGCGGGGAGCTGTTTTTT; CDR3 protein: CASSPTWAGVSGGELFF
clone size: many; J gene: TRBJ1-1; CDR3 length: 15; V gene: TRBV5-1; D gene: .; CDR3 DNA: TGCGCCAGCAGCTTGGGGTATCAGGTAGGCACTGAAGCTTTCTTT; CDR3 protein: CASSLGYQVGTEAFF
clone size: .; J gene: TRBJ1-2; CDR3 length: 13; V gene: TRBV11-2; D gene: TRBD1; CDR3 DNA: TGTGCCAGCAGCAGAGGGGGCTTCTTTGGCTACACCTTC; CDR3 protein: CASSRGGFFGYTF
clone size: few; J gene: TRBJ2-3; CDR3 length: 14; V gene: TRBV9; D gene: TRBD2; CDR3 DNA: TGTGCCAGCAGCGCCGCGACTAGCGGAGATACGCAGTATTTT; CDR3 protein: CASSAATSGDTQYF
clone size: many; J gene: TRBJ2-1; CDR3 length: 17; V gene: TRBV20-1; D gene: .; CDR3 DNA: TGCAGTGCTAGAGAGACCCGTAGCGGCGAGACCTACAATGAGCAGTTCTTC; CDR3 protein: CSARETRSGETYNEQFF
clone size: few; J gene: TRBJ1-4; CDR3 length: 15; V gene: TRBV27; D gene: TRBD1; CDR3 DNA: TGTGCCAGCTCCTCAACAGGGGAGGTTGTAGAAAAACTGTTTTTT; CDR3 protein: CASSSTGEVVEKLFF
clone size: few; J gene: TRBJ1-5; CDR3 length: 18; V gene: TRBV5-1; D gene: .; CDR3 DNA: TGCGCCAGCAGCTCATCCCAGGGACGTCTGGCGATCAATCAGCCCCAGCATTTT; CDR3 protein: CASSSSQGRLAINQPQHF
clone size: few; J gene: TRBJ2-1; CDR3 length: 21; V gene: TRBV7-9; D gene: TRBD2; CDR3 DNA: TGTGCCAGCAGCTTAGTGTTCGAGCGGGAGGGCAGGGAGAAAACCTACAATGAGCAGTTCTTC; CDR3 protein: CASSLVFEREGREKTYNEQFF
clone size: few; J gene: TRBJ2-7; CDR3 length: 15; V gene: TRBV5-4; D gene: TRBD1; CDR3 DNA: TGTGCCAGCAGACAACAGGGGGGCCCCGGGAACGAGCAGTACTTC; CDR3 protein: CASRQQGGPGNEQYF
clone size: .; J gene: TRBJ2-5; CDR3 length: 16; V gene: TRBV2; D gene: .; CDR3 DNA: TGTGCCAGCAGCCGGAACCGGGACCTAGTGCAAGAGACCCAGTACTTC; CDR3 protein: CASSRNRDLVQETQYF
clone size: few; J gene: TRBJ2-3; CDR3 length: 17; V gene: TRBV6-2/TRBV6-3; D gene: TRBD2; CDR3 DNA: TGTGCCAGCAGTGGGAGCTTTGGGAGCCGGGGGGGAGATACGCAGTATTTT; CDR3 protein: CASSGSFGSRGGDTQYF
clone size: few; J gene: TRBJ2-7; CDR3 length: 15; V gene: TRBV20-1; D gene: .; CDR3 DNA: TGCAGTGCTAGGGATCCCCACGCGGGCTCCTACGAGCAGTACTTC; CDR3 protein: CSARDPHAGSYEQYF
clone size: .; J gene: TRBJ1-5; CDR3 length: 14; V gene: TRBV19; D gene: .; CDR3 DNA: TGTGCCAGTAGTACGGGTCATAGCAATCAGCCCCAGCATTTT; CDR3 protein: CASSTGHSNQPQHF
clone size: .; J gene: TRBJ2-3; CDR3 length: 15; V gene: TRBV7-9; D gene: TRBD1; CDR3 DNA: TGTGCCAGCAGCCTAGGGTCAGGGGGCATCGATACGCAGTATTTT; CDR3 protein: CASSLGSGGIDTQYF
clone size: .; J gene: TRBJ2-3; CDR3 length: 14; V gene: TRBV19; D gene: TRBD2; CDR3 DNA: TGTGCCTCACACGCCGGGGGGGGGGCAGATACGCAGTATTTT; CDR3 protein: CASHAGGGADTQYF
clone size: many; J gene: TRBJ2-1; CDR3 length: 14; V gene: TRBV20-1; D gene: .; CDR3 DNA: TGCAGTGCTACCCGACCCCGCTCCTACAATGAGCAGTTCTTC; CDR3 protein: CSATRPRSYNEQFF
clone size: many; J gene: TRBJ2-1; CDR3 length: 13; V gene: TRBV12-5; D gene: .; CDR3 DNA: TGTGCTAGTGGTTTTGGGAGCGACCGTGAGCAGTTCTTC; CDR3 protein: CASGFGSDREQFF
clone size: few; J gene: TRBJ1-6; CDR3 length: 15; V gene: TRBV7-9; D gene: .; CDR3 DNA: TGTGCCAGCAGCTTACAAAATGCGTATAATTCACCCCTCCACTTT; CDR3 protein: CASSLQNAYNSPLHF
clone size: many; J gene: TRBJ2-2; CDR3 length: 19; V gene: TRBV5-1; D gene: .; CDR3 DNA: TGCGCCAGCAGCTTGGCTCCAACTGGGGGCCCCATGTCTTCCGGGGAGCTGTTTTTT; CDR3 protein: CASSLAPTGGPMSSGELFF
clone size: many; J gene: TRBJ2-3; CDR3 length: 14; V gene: TRBV12-3/TRBV12-4; D gene: .; CDR3 DNA: TGTGCCAGCAGTCTCTACGGGGGCACAGATACGCAGTATTTT; CDR3 protein: CASSLYGGTDTQYF
clone size: many; J gene: TRBJ2-2; CDR3 length: 15; V gene: TRBV7-2; D gene: TRBD2; CDR3 DNA: TGTGCCAGCAGCTTAGGGCTAGCGGTAGCCGGGGAGCTGTTTTTT; CDR3 protein: CASSLGLAVAGELFF
clone size: many; J gene: TRBJ2-2; CDR3 length: 14; V gene: TRBV7-2; D gene: .; CDR3 DNA: TGTGCCAGCAGCTTTCAGGGGGGCGCCGGGGAGCTGTTTTTT; CDR3 protein: CASSFQGGAGELFF
clone size: few; J gene: TRBJ2-7; CDR3 length: 15; V gene: TRBV15; D gene: TRBD1; CDR3 DNA: TGTGCCACCAGCAGCCAGACAGGGGCATCCTACGAGCAGTACTTC; CDR3 protein: CATSSQTGASYEQYF
clone size: .; J gene: TRBJ1-6; CDR3 length: 17; V gene: TRBV6-1; D gene: TRBD1; CDR3 DNA: TGTGCCAGCAGTGAAGTGGAGCCGGGACAGAATAATTCACCCCTCCACTTT; CDR3 protein: CASSEVEPGQNNSPLHF
clone size: .; J gene: TRBJ2-7; CDR3 length: 14; V gene: TRBV6-5; D gene: TRBD2; CDR3 DNA: TGTGCCAGCAGTTACTTGAGGGAGGGCCACGAGCAGTACTTC; CDR3 protein: CASSYLREGHEQYF
clone size: many; J gene: TRBJ1-2; CDR3 length: 15; V gene: TRBV4-2; D gene: TRBD1; CDR3 DNA: TGTGCCAGCAGCCAATCGACAGGGTTAAGCTATGGCTACACCTTC; CDR3 protein: CASSQSTGLSYGYTF
clone size: .; J gene: TRBJ2-3; CDR3 length: 12; V gene: TRBV20-1; D gene: .; CDR3 DNA: TGCAGTGCTAGTACCCTAGGAGATACGCAGTATTTT; CDR3 protein: CSASTLGDTQYF
clone size: .; J gene: TRBJ2-5; CDR3 length: 15; V gene: TRBV11-3; D gene: TRBD2; CDR3 DNA: TGTGCCAGCAGCGCGGGACTAGCGGCCCGTGAGACCCAGTACTTC; CDR3 protein: CASSAGLAARETQYF
clone size: many; J gene: TRBJ2-3; CDR3 length: 14; V gene: TRBV11-2; D gene: .; CDR3 DNA: TGTGCCAGCAGCTTAGATCGGACGACAGATACGCAGTATTTT; CDR3 protein: CASSLDRTTDTQYF
clone size: once; J gene: TRBJ2-1; CDR3 length: 18; V gene: TRBV18; D gene: TRBD1; CDR3 DNA: TGTGCCAGCTCACCATTGGGGGCAGGACAGGGATCCTACAATGAGCAGTTCTTC; CDR3 protein: CASSPLGAGQGSYNEQFF
clone size: many; J gene: TRBJ2-7; CDR3 length: 12; V gene: TRBV2; D gene: .; CDR3 DNA: TGTGCCAGCAATCCTAAAGCCTACGAGCAGTACTTC; CDR3 protein: CASNPKAYEQYF
clone size: few; J gene: TRBJ2-1; CDR3 length: 16; V gene: TRBV6-1; D gene: TRBD1; CDR3 DNA: TGTGCCAGCAATGGGGGAAACAGGGGATCCTACAATGAGCAGTTCTTC; CDR3 protein: CASNGGNRGSYNEQFF
clone size: many; J gene: TRBJ2-1; CDR3 length: 14; V gene: TRBV2; D gene: .; CDR3 DNA: TGTGCCAGCAGTGGGGGAGAACCTTACAATGAGCAGTTCTTC; CDR3 protein: CASSGGEPYNEQFF
clone size: many; J gene: TRBJ2-3; CDR3 length: 15; V gene: TRBV6-1; D gene: TRBD1; CDR3 DNA: TGTGCCAGCAGTCAAAACAGGGGTGTGGCAGATACGCAGTATTTT; CDR3 protein: CASSQNRGVADTQYF
clone size: .; J gene: TRBJ1-6; CDR3 length: 13; V gene: TRBV20-1; D gene: .; CDR3 DNA: TGCAGTGCTACCACGGTCGATAATTCACCCCTCCACTTT; CDR3 protein: CSATTVDNSPLHF
clone size: .; J gene: TRBJ2-3; CDR3 length: 20; V gene: TRBV6-2/TRBV6-3; D gene: TRBD2; CDR3 DNA: TGTGCCAGCAGTTACCTCGAAGAGGGGCGCCGGGAGGGCCTGACAGATACGCAGTATTTT; CDR3 protein: CASSYLEEGRREGLTDTQYF
clone size: once; J gene: TRBJ2-1; CDR3 length: 18; V gene: TRBV20-1; D gene: .; CDR3 DNA: TGCAGTGCTAGAGATTGGGGGGCCTCACTGAGCTCCTACAATGAGCAGTTCTTC; CDR3 protein: CSARDWGASLSSYNEQFF
clone size: few; J gene: TRBJ1-5; CDR3 length: 17; V gene: TRBV4-1; D gene: TRBD1; CDR3 DNA: TGCGCCAGCAGCCAGACACCACAGGGGATAGGCAATCAGCCCCAGCATTTT; CDR3 protein: CASSQTPQGIGNQPQHF
clone size: many; J gene: TRBJ2-2; CDR3 length: 15; V gene: TRBV20-1; D gene: TRBD1; CDR3 DNA: TGCAGTGCTAGAGATCGGGACAGCAGCACCGGGGAGCTGTTTTTT; CDR3 protein: CSARDRDSSTGELFF
clone size: few; J gene: TRBJ2-4; CDR3 length: 15; V gene: TRBV6-1; D gene: .; CDR3 DNA: TGTGCCAGCAGTACGGCGGAGGGCACCAAAAACATTCAGTACTTC; CDR3 protein: CASSTAEGTKNIQYF
clone size: many; J gene: TRBJ1-1; CDR3 length: 15; V gene: TRBV6-1; D gene: .; CDR3 DNA: TGTGCCAGCAGTGAAGCCCGGAGCATGAACACTGAAGCTTTCTTT; CDR3 protein: CASSEARSMNTEAFF
clone size: many; J gene: TRBJ2-7; CDR3 length: 15; V gene: TRBV5-5; D gene: .; CDR3 DNA: TGTGCCAGCAGCTTGCGCCGGGACGAGACCTACGAGCAGTACTTC; CDR3 protein: CASSLRRDETYEQYF
clone size: few; J gene: TRBJ2-2; CDR3 length: 15; V gene: TRBV19; D gene: TRBD1; CDR3 DNA: TGTGCCAGTAGTACAGGGGGCGCTCGGGCCGGGGAGCTGTTTTTT; CDR3 protein: CASSTGGARAGELFF
clone size: many; J gene: TRBJ2-1; CDR3 length: 15; V gene: TRBV24-1; D gene: .; CDR3 DNA: TGTGCCACCAGTAATTGGGGAGGAGAGGGCAATGAGCAGTTCTTC; CDR3 protein: CATSNWGGEGNEQFF